The sequence of this T cell receptor (beta chain) was determined in a study of blood T cells in healthy people across ages. A second about 6 to 11 cycle PCR used barcoded and J-beta primers. TCRdb ran MiXCR on the 5' RACE reads and lists one entry per CDR3 protein. The table records 850,000 or so distinct CDR3 sequences, more than 25% of them present only once. The junction had 5 bases not matched to a gene; V was cut back by 3 bases and J by 6 bases. The CDR3 runs to 14 residues. Germline V gene sequence: CDR1 LGHNA, CDR2 YSLEER. This clonotype has at least ten counts. Sequencing was done on a sample of blood. This receptor was obtained from a woman older than 75 in good health. This rearrangement joins TRBV4-3 to TRBJ1-1; 9 bases are shared with TRBD1. In DNA form, the CDR3 reads TGCGCCAGCAGCCAGGACAGGGGTTTTTCTGAAGCTTTCTTT. Translated, it gives CASSQDRGFSEAFF.